This entry concerns a single TCR beta chain. The antigen remains undetermined. The identical CDR3 is also encoded by other nucleotide sequences in the sample. This CDR3 region has 13 residues. The germline V gene has CDR1 MNHEY and CDR2 SMNVEV (reference sequence). Trimming shortened V by 5 bases and J by 0 bases, and 8 bases separated the two germline ends. Method: immunoSEQ multiplex PCR; TCRdb's copy keeps in-frame clones and lacks some. Here the sample spans roughly 2.1 million clones, roughly 91% being singletons. The entry originates in a study of shared clonotypes between healthy human individuals. In the naive CD8 group, cells lacked CD45RO and were positively selected for CCR7, so terminally differentiated effector memory CD45RA+ cells were left out. Study-wide results and caveats: The generation probabilities recorded for non-shared clonotypes fell below those of clonotypes shared by all four donors. Limitation of the genetic and exposure-history diversity represented came from the few donors.

The sequenced material came from naive CD8+ T cells from PBMCs. The rearrangement uses TRBV27 and TRBJ2-7; D unresolved. This sequence was found in a man between 18 and 35 years old in good health. Some clones in this sample may be carry-over from other donors' samples. DNA of the CDR3: TGTGCCAGCAGTCCGACAAGCTCCTACGAGCAGTACTTC. It codes for CASSPTSSYEQYF.